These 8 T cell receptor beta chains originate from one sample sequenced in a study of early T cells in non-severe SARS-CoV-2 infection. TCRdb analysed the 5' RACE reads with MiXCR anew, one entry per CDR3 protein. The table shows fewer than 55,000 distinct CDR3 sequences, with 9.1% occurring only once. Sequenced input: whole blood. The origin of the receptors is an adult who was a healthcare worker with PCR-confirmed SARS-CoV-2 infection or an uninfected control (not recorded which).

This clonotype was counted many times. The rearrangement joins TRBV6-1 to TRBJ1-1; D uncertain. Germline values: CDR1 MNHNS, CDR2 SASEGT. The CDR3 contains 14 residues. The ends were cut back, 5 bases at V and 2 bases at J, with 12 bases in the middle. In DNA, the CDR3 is TGTGCCAGCAGTAGACGATCGGAAAACACTGAAGCTTTCTTT. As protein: CASSRRSENTEAFF.

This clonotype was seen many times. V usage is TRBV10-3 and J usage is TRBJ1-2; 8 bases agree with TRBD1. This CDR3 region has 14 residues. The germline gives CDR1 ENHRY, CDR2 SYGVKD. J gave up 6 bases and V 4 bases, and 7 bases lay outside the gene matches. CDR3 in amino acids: CAISVDRDFDGYTF. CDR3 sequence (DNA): TGTGCCATCAGTGTGGACAGGGACTTTGATGGCTACACCTTC.

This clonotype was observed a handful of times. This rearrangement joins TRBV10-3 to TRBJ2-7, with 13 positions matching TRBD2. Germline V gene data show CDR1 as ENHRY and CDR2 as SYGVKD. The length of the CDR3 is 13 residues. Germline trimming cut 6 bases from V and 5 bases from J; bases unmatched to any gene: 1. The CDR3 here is CAISGTSGDEQYF. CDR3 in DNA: TGTGCCATCAGCGGGACTAGCGGGGACGAGCAGTACTTC.

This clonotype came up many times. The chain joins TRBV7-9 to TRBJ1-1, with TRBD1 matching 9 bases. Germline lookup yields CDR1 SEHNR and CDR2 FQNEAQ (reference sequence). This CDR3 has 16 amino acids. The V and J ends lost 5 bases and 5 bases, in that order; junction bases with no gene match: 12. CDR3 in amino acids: CASSPTGGIGDTEAFF. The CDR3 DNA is TGTGCCAGCAGCCCAACAGGGGGCATTGGAGATACTGAAGCTTTCTTT. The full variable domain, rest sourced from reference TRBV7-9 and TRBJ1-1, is DTGVSQNPRHKITKRGQNVTFRCDPISEHNRLYWYRQTLGQGPEFLTYFQNEAQLEKSRLLSDRFSAERPKGSFSTLEIQRTEQGDSAMYLCASSPTGGIGDTEAFFGQGTRLTVV.

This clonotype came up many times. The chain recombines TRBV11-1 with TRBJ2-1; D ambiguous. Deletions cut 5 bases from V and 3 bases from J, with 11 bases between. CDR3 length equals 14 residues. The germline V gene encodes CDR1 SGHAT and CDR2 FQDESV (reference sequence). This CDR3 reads CASSASPLYNEQFF. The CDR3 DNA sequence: TGTGCCAGCAGCGCCTCCCCTCTCTACAATGAGCAGTTCTTC.

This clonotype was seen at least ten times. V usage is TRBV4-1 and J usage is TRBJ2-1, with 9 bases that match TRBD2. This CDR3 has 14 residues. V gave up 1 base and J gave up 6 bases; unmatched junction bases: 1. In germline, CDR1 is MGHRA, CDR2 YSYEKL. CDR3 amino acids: CASSQGRGGNEQFF. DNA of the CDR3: TGCGCCAGCAGCCAAGGGCGGGGGGGCAATGAGCAGTTCTTC.

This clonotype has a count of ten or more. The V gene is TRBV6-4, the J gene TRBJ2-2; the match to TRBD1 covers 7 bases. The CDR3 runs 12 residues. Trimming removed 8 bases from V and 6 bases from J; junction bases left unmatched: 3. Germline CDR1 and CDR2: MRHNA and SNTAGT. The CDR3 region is CASSDRAGELFF. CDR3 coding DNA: TGTGCCAGCTCCGACAGGGCCGGGGAGCTGTTTTTT.

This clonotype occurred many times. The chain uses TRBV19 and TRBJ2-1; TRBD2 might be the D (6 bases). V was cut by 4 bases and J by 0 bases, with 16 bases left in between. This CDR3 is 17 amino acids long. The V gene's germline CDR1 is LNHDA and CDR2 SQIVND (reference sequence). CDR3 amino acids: CASSRYPSGSSYNEQFF. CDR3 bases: TGTGCCAGTAGTAGATACCCCAGCGGGTCCTCCTACAATGAGCAGTTCTTC.